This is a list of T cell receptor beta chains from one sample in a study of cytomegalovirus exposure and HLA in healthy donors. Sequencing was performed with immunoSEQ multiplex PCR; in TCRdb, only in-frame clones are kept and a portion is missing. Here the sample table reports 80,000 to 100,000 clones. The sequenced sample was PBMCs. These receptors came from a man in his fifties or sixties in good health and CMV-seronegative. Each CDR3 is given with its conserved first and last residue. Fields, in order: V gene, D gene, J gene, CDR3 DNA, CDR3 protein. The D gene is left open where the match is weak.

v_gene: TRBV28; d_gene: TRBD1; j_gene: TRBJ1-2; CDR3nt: TGTGCCAGCAGAATGGGACAGGGTTATGGCTACACCTTC; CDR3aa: CASRMGQGYGYTF
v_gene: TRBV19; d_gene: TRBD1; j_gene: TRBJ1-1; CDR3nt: TGTGCCAGTAGACTCTTTCTGACAGGGATGAACACTGAAGCTTTCTTT; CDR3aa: CASRLFLTGMNTEAFF
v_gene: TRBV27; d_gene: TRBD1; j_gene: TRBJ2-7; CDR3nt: TGTGCCAGCAGTCGGGACAGGGTGAGGTACGAGCAGTACTTC; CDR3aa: CASSRDRVRYEQYF
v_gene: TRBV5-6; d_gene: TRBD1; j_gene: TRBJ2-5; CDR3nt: TGTGCCAGCAGCCGGACAGGGGTACAAGAGACCCAGTACTTC; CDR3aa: CASSRTGVQETQYF
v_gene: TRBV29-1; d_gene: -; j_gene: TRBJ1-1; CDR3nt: TGCAGCGTTGAAGATGGGGGGATGAACACTGAAGCTTTCTTT; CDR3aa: CSVEDGGMNTEAFF
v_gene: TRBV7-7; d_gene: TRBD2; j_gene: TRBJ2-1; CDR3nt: TGTGCTAGCAGCCAACCGGGACTAGCGGGGGAGGTTGAGCAGTTCTTC; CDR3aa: CASSQPGLAGEVEQFF
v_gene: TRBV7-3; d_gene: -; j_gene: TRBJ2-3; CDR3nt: TGTGCCAGCAGCTCGCTCGGGGGCACAGATACGCAGTATTTT; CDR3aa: CASSSLGGTDTQYF
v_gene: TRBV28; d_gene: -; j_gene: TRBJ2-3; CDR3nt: TGTGCCAGCAGTTTTCTTGACAGGACGTTTACAGATACGCAGTATTTT; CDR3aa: CASSFLDRTFTDTQYF
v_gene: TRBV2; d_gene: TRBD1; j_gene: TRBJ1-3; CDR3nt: TGTGCCAGCAAGGGGGACAGGAGCTCTGGAAACACCATATATTTT; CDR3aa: CASKGDRSSGNTIYF
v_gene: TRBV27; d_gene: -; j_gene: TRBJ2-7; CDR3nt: TGTGCCAGCAGTTTGGGCGGGACCTACGAGCAGTACTTC; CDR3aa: CASSLGGTYEQYF
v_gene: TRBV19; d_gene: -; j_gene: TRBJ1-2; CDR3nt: TGTGCCAGTAGTATAGTTGATGAGGGATCGCGAGGCTACACCTTC; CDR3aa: CASSIVDEGSRGYTF
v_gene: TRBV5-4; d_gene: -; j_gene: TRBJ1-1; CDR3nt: TGTGCCAGCAGCTTTAGCCTGAACACTGAAGCTTTCTTT; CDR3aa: CASSFSLNTEAFF
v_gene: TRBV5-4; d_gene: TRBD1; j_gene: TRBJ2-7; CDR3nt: TGTGCCAGCAGCTTGGGTCTGGGAACAGGGGTCGAGCAGTACTTC; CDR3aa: CASSLGLGTGVEQYF
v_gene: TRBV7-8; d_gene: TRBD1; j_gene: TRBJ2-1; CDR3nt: TGTGCCAGCAGCTTAGCGGGGGACAGGGCAAATGAGCAGTTCTTC; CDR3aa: CASSLAGDRANEQFF
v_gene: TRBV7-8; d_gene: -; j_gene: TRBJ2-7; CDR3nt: TGTGCCAGCAGCTTAGTACAGGCCCTCGAGCAGTACTTC; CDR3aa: CASSLVQALEQYF
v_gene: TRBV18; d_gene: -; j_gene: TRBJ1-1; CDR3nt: TGTGCCAGCTCACCGCGGACAGATGAAGCTTTCTTT; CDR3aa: CASSPRTDEAFF
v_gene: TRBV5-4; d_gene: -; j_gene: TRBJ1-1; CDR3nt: TGTGCCAGCAGCCAGGGTTTGGAAGCTTTCTTT; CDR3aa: CASSQGLEAFF
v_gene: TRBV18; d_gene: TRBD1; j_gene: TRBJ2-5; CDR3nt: TGTGCCAGCTCACCAAGGACAGGCTTACAAGAGACCCAGTACTTC; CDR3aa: CASSPRTGLQETQYF
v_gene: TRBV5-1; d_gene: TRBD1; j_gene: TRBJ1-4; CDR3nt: TGCGCCAGCAGCTTGTATGGGACAGGAGACGAAAAACTGTTTTTT; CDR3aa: CASSLYGTGDEKLFF
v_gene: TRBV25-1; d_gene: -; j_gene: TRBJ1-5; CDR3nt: TGTGCCAGCAGTGAATTTCGGCAGCATTCAGGTCAGCCCCAGCATTTT; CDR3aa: CASSEFRQHSGQPQHF
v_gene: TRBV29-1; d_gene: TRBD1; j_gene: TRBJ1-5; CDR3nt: TGCAGCGAGGGGACAGAAATCAATCAGCCCCAGCATTTT; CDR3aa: CSEGTEINQPQHF
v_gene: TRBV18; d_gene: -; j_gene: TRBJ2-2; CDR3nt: TGTGCCAGCTCACCTTTTCTAACAGGGACCGGGGAGCTGTTTTTT; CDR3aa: CASSPFLTGTGELFF
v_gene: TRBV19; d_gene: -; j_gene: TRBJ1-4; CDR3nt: TGTGCCAGTAGTCCCAACAGAGATGAAAAACTGTTTTTT; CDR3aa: CASSPNRDEKLFF
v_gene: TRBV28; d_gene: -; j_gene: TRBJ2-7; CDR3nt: TGTGCCAGCACCCCCGGGACCCAGGGGCTCGAGCAGTACTTC; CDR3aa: CASTPGTQGLEQYF
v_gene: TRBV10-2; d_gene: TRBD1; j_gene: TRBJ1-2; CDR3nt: TGCGCCACTAACCGGGACAGAAGTAACTATGGCTACACCTTC; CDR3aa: CATNRDRSNYGYTF
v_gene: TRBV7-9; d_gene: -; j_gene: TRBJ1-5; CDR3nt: TGTGCCAGCAGCCGGGGGGCAGGGGATCAGCCCCAGCATTTT; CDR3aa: CASSRGAGDQPQHF
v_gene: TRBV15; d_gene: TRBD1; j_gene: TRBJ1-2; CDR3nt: TGTGCCACCAGCAGAGACTATCGGGACAGGCGTTCTGGCTACACCTTC; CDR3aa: CATSRDYRDRRSGYTF
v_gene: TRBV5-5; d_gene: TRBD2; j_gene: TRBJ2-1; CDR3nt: TGTGCCAGCAGCCCAACTAGCGGGGGGGCCGTTAATGAGCAGTTCTTC; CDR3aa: CASSPTSGGAVNEQFF
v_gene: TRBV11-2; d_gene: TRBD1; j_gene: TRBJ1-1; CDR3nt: TGTGCCAGCAGCACACACGGACAGGGGGTAGCTTTCTTT; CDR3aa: CASSTHGQGVAFF
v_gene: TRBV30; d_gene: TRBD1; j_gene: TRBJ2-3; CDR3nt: TGTGCCTGGAGTGGGACAGTCGCAGGGGGTACGCAGTATTTT; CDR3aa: CAWSGTVAGGTQYF
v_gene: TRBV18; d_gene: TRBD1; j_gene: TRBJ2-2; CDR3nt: TGTGCCAGCTCACCCCTGTCCGGGACAGGGCTGACCGGGGAGCTGTTTTTT; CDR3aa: CASSPLSGTGLTGELFF
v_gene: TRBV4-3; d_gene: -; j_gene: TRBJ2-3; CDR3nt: TGCGCCAGCAGCCGTGCGGGTTCCACAGATACGCAGTATTTT; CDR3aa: CASSRAGSTDTQYF
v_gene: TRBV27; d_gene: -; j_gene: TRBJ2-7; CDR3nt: TGTGCCAGCAGTTTATCGAGGACACGGAACGAGCAGTACTTC; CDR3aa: CASSLSRTRNEQYF
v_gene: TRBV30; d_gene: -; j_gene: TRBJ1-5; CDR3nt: TGTGCCTCGGGACTAGGCAATCAGCCCCAGCATTTT; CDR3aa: CASGLGNQPQHF
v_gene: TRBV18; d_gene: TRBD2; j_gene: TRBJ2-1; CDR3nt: TGTGCCAGCTCACCACCCAATGGGGGGGTCGCCTACAATGAGCAGTTCTTC; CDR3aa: CASSPPNGGVAYNEQFF
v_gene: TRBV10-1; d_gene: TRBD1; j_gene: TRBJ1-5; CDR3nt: TGCGCCAGCAGTGCCGGGACAGGGGGCAATCAGCCCCAGCATTTT; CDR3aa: CASSAGTGGNQPQHF
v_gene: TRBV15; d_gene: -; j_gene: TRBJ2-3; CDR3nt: TGTGCCACCAGCAGAGATTTGAGTCGCGGTTCTAGCACAGATACGCAGTATTTT; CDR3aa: CATSRDLSRGSSTDTQYF
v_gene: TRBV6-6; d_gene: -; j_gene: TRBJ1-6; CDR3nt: TGTGCCAGCACAAACAGGGTGTCACCCCTCCACTTT; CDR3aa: CASTNRVSPLHF
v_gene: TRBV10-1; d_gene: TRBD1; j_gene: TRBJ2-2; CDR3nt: TGCGCCAGCAGATGGGGACAGACCAACACCGGGGAGCTGTTTTTT; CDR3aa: CASRWGQTNTGELFF
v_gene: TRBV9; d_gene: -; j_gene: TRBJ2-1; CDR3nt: TGTGCCAGCAGCGTAGGATGGTTGTCGGCTAGCCCCAACAATGAGCAGTTCTTC; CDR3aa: CASSVGWLSASPNNEQFF
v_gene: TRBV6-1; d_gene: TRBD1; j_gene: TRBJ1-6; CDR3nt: TGTGCCAGCAGGGCAGGGGGCAGGTCACCCCTCCACTTT; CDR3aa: CASRAGGRSPLHF
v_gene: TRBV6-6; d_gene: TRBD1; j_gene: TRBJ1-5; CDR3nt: TGTGCCAGCAGTCCTACAGGGGAGTACCAGCCCCAGCATTTT; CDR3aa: CASSPTGEYQPQHF
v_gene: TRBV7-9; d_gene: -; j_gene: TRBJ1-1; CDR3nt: TGTGCCAGCAGCCCCCTCCGCGTGAACACTGAAGCTTTCTTT; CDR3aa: CASSPLRVNTEAFF
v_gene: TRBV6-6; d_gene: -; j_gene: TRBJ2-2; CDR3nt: TGTGCCAGCAGTTACTCATCAGGGAACACCGGGGAGCTGTTTTTT; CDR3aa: CASSYSSGNTGELFF
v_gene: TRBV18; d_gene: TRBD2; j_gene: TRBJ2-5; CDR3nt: TGTGCCAGCTCACGATGGGACTACCGCCAAGAGACCCAGTACTTC; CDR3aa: CASSRWDYRQETQYF
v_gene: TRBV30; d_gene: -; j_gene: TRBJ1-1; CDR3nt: TGTGCCTGGAGTGTACAGGGTAGCACTGAAGCTTTCTTT; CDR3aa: CAWSVQGSTEAFF